This section outlines one TCR beta chain sequence together with its context. The antigen is not known. An end of the junction differs from the germline gene, which may be a read error. CDR3 length: 15 amino acids. The germline V gene has CDR1 SGHTS and CDR2 YDEGEE. Next came a second PCR, run for roughly 6 to 11 cycles, which used a sample-barcoded 5' primer along with a J-beta primer mix. MiXCR was run by TCRdb on the 5' RACE reads, yielding one entry per CDR3 protein. The sample has some 940,000 distinct CDR3 sequences, 25% to 35% seen once. This sample is drawn from a study of blood T cells in healthy people across ages. Findings of the study overall: The lack of PBMC sorting stopped any conclusive naive versus antigen-experienced comparison.

This sample also belongs to another study, concerning T cells of mothers and their children. That work adds: Five to seven children, together with their three healthy Caucasian mothers, made up the donors.

The chain has TRBV5-8 and TRBJ2-1, with 7 positions matching TRBD2. Sequencing input: blood. This receptor was obtained from a woman aged 40 to 49 in good health. CDR3 sequence: CAGSLTGGGGNEQFF. CDR3 DNA: TGTGCCGGCAGCTTGACGGGGGGAGGAGGGAATGAGCAGTTCTTC.